This T cell receptor beta chain was found in a study of blood T cell repertoires in COVID-19. About the study: PBMCs, B-cell-depleted T cells, or T cells were the source of the cDNA or gDNA that made up the material.

Assay used: immunoSEQ multiplex PCR; TCRdb lists only in-frame clones, some missing. The sample has about 280,000 clones, 75% to 90% seen once. This CDR3 region has 16 residues. CDR1 is SNHLY and CDR2 is FYNNEI in the germline V gene. Deletions cut 9 bases from V and 7 bases from J, with 24 bases between. The chain uses TRBV2 and TRBJ2-2; D gene unclear. This clonotype was obtained from a woman aged 30 to 39 with acute COVID-19. The sample comprised PBMCs or T cells enriched from blood (not recorded which). The CDR3: CASGPGNTGLDGELFF. The CDR3 DNA is TGTGCCAGTGGCCCCGGTAATACGGGTTTAGACGGGGAGCTGTTTTTT.